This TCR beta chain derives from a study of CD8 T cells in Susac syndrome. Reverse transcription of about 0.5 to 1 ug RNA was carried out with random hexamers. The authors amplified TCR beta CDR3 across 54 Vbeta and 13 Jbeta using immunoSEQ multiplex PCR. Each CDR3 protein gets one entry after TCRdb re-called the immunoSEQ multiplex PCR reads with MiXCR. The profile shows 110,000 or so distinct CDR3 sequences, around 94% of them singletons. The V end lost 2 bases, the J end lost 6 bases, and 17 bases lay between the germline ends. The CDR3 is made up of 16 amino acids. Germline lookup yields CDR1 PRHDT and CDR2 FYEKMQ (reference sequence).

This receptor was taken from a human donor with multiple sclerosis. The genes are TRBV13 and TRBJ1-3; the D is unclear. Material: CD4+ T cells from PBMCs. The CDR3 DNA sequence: TGTGCCAGCAGCTTATTGCCGGGTACTACTGAAAACACCATATATTTT. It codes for CASSLLPGTTENTIYF.